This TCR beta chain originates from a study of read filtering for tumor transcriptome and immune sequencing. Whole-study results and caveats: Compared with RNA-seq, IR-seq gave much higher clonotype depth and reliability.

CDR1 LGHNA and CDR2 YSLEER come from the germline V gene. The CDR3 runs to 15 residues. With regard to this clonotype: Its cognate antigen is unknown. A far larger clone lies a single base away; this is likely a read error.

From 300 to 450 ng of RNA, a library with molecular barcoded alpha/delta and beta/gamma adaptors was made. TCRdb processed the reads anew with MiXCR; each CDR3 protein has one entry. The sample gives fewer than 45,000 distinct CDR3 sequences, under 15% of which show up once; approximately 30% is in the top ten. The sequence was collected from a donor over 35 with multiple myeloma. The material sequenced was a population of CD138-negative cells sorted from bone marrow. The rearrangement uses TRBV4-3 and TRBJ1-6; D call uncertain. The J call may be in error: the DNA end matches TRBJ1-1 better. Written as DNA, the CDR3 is TGCGCCTGCAGTCACGACCCTGACGAGCAAGCTGAAGCTTTCTTT. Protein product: CACSHDPDEQAEAFF.